This T cell receptor (beta chain) originates from a study of CD8 T cells in ankylosing spondylitis. General observations from the study: Characteristic, it appeared, of ankylosing spondylitis blood was a TCR beta motif of roughly 8 highly homologous variants.

The germline V gene encodes CDR1 DFQATT and CDR2 SNEGSKA (reference sequence). The CDR3 sequence is 18 residues long. Trimming removed 5 bases from V and 0 bases from J; junction bases left unmatched: 16. This clonotype was recorded at least ten times. Its specificity is unknown. TCRdb ran MiXCR on the 5' RACE reads and lists one entry per CDR3 protein. The table has roughly 700,000 distinct CDR3 sequences, roughly 20% seen once. This TCR was recovered from a male donor with ankylosing spondylitis. Sample: blood, either unsorted or a sorted T cell fraction (not recorded which). V is TRBV20-1 and J is TRBJ2-1, with 7 bases fitting TRBD2. CDR3 DNA: TGCAGTGCTCAAATAGCGGGCCCCTTTATAAGCTCCTACAATGAGCAGTTCTTC. It specifies CSAQIAGPFISSYNEQFF.